This entry describes one T cell receptor (beta chain). Germline V gives CDR1 MNHEY, CDR2 SMNVEV (reference sequence). The V gene lost 10 bases and the J gene lost 4 bases, with 8 bases spanning the gap. This CDR3 spans 10 amino acids. This entry belongs to a study of shared clonotypes between healthy human individuals. Sequencing was performed with immunoSEQ multiplex PCR; in TCRdb, only in-frame clones are kept and a portion is missing. The data contain fewer than 500,000 clones, about 75% of them singletons. The sample comprised PBMCs. The TCR originated in a woman in her forties in good health. Some clones in this sample may be carry-over from other donors' samples. The chain couples TRBV27 to TRBJ2-7; D not resolved. This CDR3 is CATRPYEQYF. The CDR3 coding sequence is TGTGCCACCCGCCCGTACGAGCAGTACTTC.